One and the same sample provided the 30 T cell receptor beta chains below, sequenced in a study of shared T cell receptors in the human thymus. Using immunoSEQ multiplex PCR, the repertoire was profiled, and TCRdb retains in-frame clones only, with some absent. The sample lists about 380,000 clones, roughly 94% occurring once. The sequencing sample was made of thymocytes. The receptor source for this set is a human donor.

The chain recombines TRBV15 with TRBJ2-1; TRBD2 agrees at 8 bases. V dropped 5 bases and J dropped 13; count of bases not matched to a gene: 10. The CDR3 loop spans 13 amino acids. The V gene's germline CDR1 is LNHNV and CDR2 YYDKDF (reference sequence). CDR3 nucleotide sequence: TGTGCCACCAGCCCTAGCGGGTGGACAGACCAGTTCTTC. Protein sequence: CATSPSGWTDQFF.

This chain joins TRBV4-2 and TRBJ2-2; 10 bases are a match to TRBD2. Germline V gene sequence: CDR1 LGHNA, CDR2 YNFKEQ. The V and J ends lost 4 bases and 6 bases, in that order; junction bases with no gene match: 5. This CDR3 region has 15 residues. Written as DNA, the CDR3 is TGTGCCAGCAGCCTAAGCGGGAGGGGGGCCGGGGAGCTGTTTTTT. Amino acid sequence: CASSLSGRGAGELFF.

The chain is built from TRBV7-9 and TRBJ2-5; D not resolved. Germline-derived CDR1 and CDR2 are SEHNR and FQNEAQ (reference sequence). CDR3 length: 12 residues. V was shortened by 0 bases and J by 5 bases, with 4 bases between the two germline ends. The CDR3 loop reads CASSLAFETQYF. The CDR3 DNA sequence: TGTGCCAGCAGCTTAGCGTTCGAGACCCAGTACTTC.

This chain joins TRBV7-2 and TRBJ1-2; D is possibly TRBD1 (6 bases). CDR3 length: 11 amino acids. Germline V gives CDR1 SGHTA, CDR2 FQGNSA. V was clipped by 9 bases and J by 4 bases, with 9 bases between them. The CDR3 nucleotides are TGTGCCAGTCAGGGGCCCTATGGCTACACCTTC. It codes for CASQGPYGYTF.

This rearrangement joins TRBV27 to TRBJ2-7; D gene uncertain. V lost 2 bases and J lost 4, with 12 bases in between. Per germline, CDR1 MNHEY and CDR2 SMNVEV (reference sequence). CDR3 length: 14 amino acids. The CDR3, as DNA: TGTGCCAGCAGTTTAGGCCGGTTTGGGTACGAGCAGTACTTC. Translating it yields CASSLGRFGYEQYF.

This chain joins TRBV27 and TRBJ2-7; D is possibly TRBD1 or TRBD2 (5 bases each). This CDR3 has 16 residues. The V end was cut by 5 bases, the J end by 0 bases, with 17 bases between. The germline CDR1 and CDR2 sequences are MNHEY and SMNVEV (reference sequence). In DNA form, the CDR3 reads TGTGCCAGCAGTGACCCATCCGGGGCTAGCTCCTACGAGCAGTACTTC. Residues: CASSDPSGASSYEQYF.

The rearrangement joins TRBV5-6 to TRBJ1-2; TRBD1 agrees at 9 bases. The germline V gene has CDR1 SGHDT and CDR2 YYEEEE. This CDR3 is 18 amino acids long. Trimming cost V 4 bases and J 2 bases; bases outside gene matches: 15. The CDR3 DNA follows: TGTGCCAGCAGCCCCCGCGACAGGGGGGACACCCTCAACTATGGCTACACCTTC. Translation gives CASSPRDRGDTLNYGYTF.

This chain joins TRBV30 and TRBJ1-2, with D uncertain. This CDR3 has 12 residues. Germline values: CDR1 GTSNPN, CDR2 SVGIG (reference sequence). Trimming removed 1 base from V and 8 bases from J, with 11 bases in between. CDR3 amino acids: CAWSDAGYGYTF. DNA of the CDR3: TGTGCCTGGAGTGATGCGGGGTACGGCTACACCTTC.

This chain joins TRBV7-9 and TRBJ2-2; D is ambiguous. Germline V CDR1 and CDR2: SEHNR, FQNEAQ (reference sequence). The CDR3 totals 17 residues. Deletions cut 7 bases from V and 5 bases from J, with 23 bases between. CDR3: CASIVRAKSARTGELFF. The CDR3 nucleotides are TGTGCCAGCATCGTCCGGGCCAAAAGTGCTCGAACCGGGGAGCTGTTTTTT.

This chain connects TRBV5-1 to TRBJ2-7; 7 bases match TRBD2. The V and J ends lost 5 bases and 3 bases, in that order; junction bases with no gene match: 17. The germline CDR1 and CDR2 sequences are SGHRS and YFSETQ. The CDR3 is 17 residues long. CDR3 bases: TGCGCCAGCAGGGGGATGGCGGGAGAATTTCGGTGCTACGAGCAGTACTTC. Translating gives CASRGMAGEFRCYEQYF.

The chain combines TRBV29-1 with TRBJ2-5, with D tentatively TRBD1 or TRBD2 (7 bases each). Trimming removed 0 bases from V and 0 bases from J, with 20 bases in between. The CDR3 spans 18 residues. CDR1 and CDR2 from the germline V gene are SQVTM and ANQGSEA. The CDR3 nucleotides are TGCAGCGTTGAAGAGGGGGAGGGGGCGGCGGGATACCAAGAGACCCAGTACTTC. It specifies CSVEEGEGAAGYQETQYF.

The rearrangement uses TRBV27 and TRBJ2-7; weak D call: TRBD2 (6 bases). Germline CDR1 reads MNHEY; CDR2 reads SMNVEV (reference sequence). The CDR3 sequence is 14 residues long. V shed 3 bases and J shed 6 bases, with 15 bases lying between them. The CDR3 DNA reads TGTGCCAGCAGTTTCCTGCCGGGAGATGGCGAGCAGTACTTC. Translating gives CASSFLPGDGEQYF.

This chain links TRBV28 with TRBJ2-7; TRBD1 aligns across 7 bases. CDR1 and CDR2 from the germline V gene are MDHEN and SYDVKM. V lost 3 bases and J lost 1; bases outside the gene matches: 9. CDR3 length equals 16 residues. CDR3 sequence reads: CASSLKTGWYSYEQYF. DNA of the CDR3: TGTGCCAGCAGTTTGAAGACAGGGTGGTATTCCTACGAGCAGTACTTC.

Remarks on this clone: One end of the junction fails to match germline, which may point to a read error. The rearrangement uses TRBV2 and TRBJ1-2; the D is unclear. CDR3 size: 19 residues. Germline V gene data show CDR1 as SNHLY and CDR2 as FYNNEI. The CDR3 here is CFGCLEHRRAPENNYGYTF. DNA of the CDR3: TGCTTCGGTTGTTTAGAGCACAGAAGGGCTCCTGAAAATAACTATGGCTACACCTTC.

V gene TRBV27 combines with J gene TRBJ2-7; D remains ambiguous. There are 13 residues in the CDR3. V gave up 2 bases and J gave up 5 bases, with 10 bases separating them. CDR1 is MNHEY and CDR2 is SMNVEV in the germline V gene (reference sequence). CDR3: CASSLRYRHEQYF. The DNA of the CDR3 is TGTGCCAGCAGTTTAAGGTACCGCCACGAGCAGTACTTC.

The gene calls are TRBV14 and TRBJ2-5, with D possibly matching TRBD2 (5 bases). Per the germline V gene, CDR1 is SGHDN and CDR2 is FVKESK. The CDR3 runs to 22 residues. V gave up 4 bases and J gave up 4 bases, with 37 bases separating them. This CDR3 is CASSRLTVSKGREGHVVETQYF. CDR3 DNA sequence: TGTGCCAGCAGCCGACTAACCGTCTCTAAAGGCCGGGAAGGGCATGTTGTAGAGACCCAGTACTTC.

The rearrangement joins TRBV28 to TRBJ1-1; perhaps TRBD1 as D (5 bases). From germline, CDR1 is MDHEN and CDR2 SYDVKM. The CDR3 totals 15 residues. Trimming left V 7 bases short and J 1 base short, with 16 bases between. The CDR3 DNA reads TGTGCCAGCACCTCTTCAAGCGGGGGGAACACTGAAGCTTTCTTT. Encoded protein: CASTSSSGGNTEAFF.

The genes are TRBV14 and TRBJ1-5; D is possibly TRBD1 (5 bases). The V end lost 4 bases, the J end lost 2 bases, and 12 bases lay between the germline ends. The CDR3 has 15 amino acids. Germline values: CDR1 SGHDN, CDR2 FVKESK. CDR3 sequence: CASSRGEDGNQPQHF. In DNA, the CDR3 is TGTGCCAGCAGCCGAGGGGAGGACGGCAATCAGCCCCAGCATTTT.

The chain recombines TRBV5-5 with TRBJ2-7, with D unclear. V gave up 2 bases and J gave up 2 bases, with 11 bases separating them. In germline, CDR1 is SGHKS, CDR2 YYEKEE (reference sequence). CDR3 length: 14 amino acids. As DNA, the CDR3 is TGTGCCAGCAGCTTCGACCGACCCACCTACGAGCAGTACTTC. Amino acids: CASSFDRPTYEQYF.

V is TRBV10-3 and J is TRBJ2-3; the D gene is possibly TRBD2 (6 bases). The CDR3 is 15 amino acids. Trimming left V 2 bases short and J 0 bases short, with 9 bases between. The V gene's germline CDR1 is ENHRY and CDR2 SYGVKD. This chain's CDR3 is CAISEPGASTDTQYF. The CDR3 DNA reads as TGTGCCATCAGTGAGCCGGGAGCGAGCACAGATACGCAGTATTTT.

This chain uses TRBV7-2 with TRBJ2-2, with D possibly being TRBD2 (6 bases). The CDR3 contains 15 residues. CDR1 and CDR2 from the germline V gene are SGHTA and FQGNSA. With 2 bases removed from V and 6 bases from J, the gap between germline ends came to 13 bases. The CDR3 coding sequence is TGTGCCAGCAGCTTAATGCGGGATGAGGCCGGGGAGCTGTTTTTT. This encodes CASSLMRDEAGELFF.

The CDR3: CASSPVARMNEQFF. The CDR3 DNA is TGTGCCAGCAGTCCTGTAGCCAGGATGAATGAGCAGTTCTTC. V is TRBV28 and J is TRBJ2-1; D remains ambiguous. The V gene lost 5 bases and the J gene lost 7 bases, with 15 bases spanning the gap. CDR3 size: 14 residues. The germline gives CDR1 MDHEN, CDR2 SYDVKM.

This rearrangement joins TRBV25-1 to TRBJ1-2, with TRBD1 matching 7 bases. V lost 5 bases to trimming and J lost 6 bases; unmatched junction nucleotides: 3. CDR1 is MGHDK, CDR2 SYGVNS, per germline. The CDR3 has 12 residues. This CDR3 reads CASSLGTDGYTF. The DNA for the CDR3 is TGTGCCAGCAGTCTAGGGACAGATGGCTACACCTTC.

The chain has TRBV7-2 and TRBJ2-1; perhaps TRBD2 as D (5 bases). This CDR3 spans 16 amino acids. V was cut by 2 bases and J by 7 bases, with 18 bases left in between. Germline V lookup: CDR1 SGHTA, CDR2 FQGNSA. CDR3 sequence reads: CASSLSGLARRNEQFF. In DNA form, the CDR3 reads TGTGCCAGCAGCTTATCCGGGTTAGCGAGGCGTAATGAGCAGTTCTTC.

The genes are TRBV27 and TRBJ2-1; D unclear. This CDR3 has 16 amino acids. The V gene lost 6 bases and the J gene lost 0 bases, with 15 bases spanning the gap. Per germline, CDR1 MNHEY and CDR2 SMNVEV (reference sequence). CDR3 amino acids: CASRKHDFFSYNEQFF. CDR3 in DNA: TGTGCCAGCAGGAAACACGACTTTTTCTCCTACAATGAGCAGTTCTTC.

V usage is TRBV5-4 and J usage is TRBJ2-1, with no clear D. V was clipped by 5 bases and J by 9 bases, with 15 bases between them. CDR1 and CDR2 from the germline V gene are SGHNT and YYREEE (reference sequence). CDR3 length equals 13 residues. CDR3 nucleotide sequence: TGTGCCAGCAGTTATCAAAGGTCGAGTGAGCAGTTCTTC. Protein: CASSYQRSSEQFF.

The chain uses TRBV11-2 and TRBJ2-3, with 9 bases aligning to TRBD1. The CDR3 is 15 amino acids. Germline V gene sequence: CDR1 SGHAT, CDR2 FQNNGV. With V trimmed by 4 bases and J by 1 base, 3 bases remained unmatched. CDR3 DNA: TGTGCCAGCAGCTGGAACAGGGGGCGCACAGATACGCAGTATTTT. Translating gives CASSWNRGRTDTQYF.

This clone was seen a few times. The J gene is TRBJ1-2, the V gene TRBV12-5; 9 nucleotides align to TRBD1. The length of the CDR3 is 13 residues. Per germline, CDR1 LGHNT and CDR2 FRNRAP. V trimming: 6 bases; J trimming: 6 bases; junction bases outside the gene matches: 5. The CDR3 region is CASGRGTGNGYTF. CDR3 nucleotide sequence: TGTGCTAGTGGCCGAGGGACAGGGAATGGCTACACCTTC.

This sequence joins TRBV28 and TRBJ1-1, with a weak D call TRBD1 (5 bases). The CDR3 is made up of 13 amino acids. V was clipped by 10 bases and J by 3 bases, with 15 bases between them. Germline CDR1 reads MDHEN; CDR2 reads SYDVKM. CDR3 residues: CAILGLSYTEAFF. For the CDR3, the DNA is TGTGCCATCCTGGGACTGTCGTACACTGAAGCTTTCTTT.

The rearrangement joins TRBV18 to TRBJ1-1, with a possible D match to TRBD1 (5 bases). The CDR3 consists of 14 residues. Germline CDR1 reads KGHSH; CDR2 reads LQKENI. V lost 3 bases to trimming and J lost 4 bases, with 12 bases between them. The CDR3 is CASSPGGRGTEAFF. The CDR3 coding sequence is TGTGCCAGCTCACCTGGAGGGAGGGGCACTGAAGCTTTCTTT.